The T cell receptor (beta chain) described here comes from a study of OX40 agonist ivuxolimab in advanced cancers. The V gene's germline CDR1 is SGHVS and CDR2 FNYEAQ. This CDR3 comprises 16 residues. Deletions cut 4 bases from V and 5 bases from J, with 20 bases between. Assay used: immunoSEQ multiplex PCR; TCRdb lists only in-frame clones, some missing. This sample has approximately 50,000 clones, with 70% to 85% found just once. The V gene is TRBV7-6, the J gene TRBJ2-5; the D gene could be TRBD1 or TRBD2 (6 bases each). The receptor was derived from an adult with an advanced solid tumor such as melanoma, head and neck, liver or kidney cancer. Material: CD4+ or CD8+ T cells sorted from blood, obtained in a trial of the OX40 agonist ivuxolimab. CDR3: CASSWLPGARPETQYF. The CDR3 nucleotides are TGTGCCAGCAGCTGGTTACCGGGGGCGCGTCCGGAGACCCAGTACTTC.